This paragraph covers one T cell receptor beta chain sequence. The sample comes from a study of shared clonotypes between healthy human individuals. Germline V gene lookup returns CDR1 LNHDA and CDR2 SQIVND (reference sequence). This CDR3 is 14 amino acids long. Trimming pared 3 bases from V and 1 base from J, leaving 8 bases between. Generated by immunoSEQ multiplex PCR, the TCRdb table keeps only in-frame clones and is missing some. This table has 2 million to 3 million clones, 93% appearing once. The chain carries TRBV19 and TRBJ2-3, with D possibly TRBD2 on 6 matching bases. The receptor's source is a man in his late teens or twenties in good health. Some clones in this sample may be carry-over from other donors' samples. The sample comprised naive CD4+ T cells from PBMCs. Subset meaning: CD45RA+ positively selected. The CDR3 bases are TGTGCCAGTAGTATTTGGGGGGGCACAGATACGCAGTATTTT. Its translation is CASSIWGGTDTQYF.